This entry describes one T cell receptor beta chain. Some clones are missing from TCRdb's copy, which holds only in-frame ones; the method was immunoSEQ multiplex PCR. The sample holds more than 15,000 clones, about 88% seen once. CDR3 length: 13 amino acids. From germline, CDR1 is SGHDT and CDR2 YYEEEE. V was cut by 4 bases and J by 10 bases, with 17 bases left in between. The data are from a study of control samples from healthy donors and cancer patients. What was sequenced was PBMCs. The receptor comes from a woman in her sixties with head and neck cancer. This sequence joins TRBV5-6 and TRBJ1-2, with D tentatively TRBD1 (6 bases). The CDR3 coding sequence is TGTGCCAGCAGCGCCAGGGGAGTGGACTACTACACCTTC. It yields the protein CASSARGVDYYTF.